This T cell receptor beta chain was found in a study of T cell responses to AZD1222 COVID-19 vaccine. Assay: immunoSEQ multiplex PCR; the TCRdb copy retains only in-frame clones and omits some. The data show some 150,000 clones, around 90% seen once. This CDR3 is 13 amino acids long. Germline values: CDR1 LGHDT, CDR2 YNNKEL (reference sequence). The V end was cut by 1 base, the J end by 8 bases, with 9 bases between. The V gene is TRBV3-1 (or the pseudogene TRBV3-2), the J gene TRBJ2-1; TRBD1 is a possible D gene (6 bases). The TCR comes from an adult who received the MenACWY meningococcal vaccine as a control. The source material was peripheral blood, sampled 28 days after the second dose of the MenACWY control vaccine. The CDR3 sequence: CASSQARGDEQFF. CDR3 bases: TGTGCCAGCAGCCAAGCCAGGGGTGATGAGCAGTTCTTC.